The clone carrying this T cell receptor (beta chain) was observed a single time. The entry originates in a study of blood T cell repertoires in COVID-19. V shed 4 bases and J 1 base; nucleotides not matched to a gene: 13. This CDR3 has 19 residues. The germline CDR1 and CDR2 sequences are SGHRS and YFSETQ. This table comes from immunoSEQ multiplex PCR, and its TCRdb copy is limited to in-frame clones, with some not included. The sample records 210,000 or so clones, 70% to 90% being singletons. This clonotype was obtained from a man aged 30-40 years who had recovered from COVID-19. This rearrangement joins TRBV5-1 to TRBJ2-2; 10 bases are shared with TRBD2. The sample consisted of PBMCs or T cells enriched from blood (not recorded which). The CDR3 protein is CASSAGLARTPLNTGELFF. The CDR3 nucleotides are TGCGCCAGCAGCGCGGGACTAGCGCGAACTCCTCTGAACACCGGGGAGCTGTTTTTT.